The T cell receptor beta chain described here comes from a study of identical twins. Trimming stripped 3 bases from V and 3 bases from J, with 11 bases between. This CDR3 region has 15 residues. This clonotype was seen a handful of times. MiXCR was run by TCRdb on the 5' RACE reads, yielding one entry per CDR3 protein. Of roughly 350,000 distinct CDR3 sequences listed, roughly 9% are singletons. This clonotype originated in a woman aged 45-65 years in good health. This sequence joins TRBV12-3 or TRBV12-4 and TRBJ2-2; D call uncertain. Sequenced input: naive T cells sorted from blood. The CDR3 loop reads CASSFGRTDTGELFF. Written as DNA, the CDR3 is TGTGCCAGCAGTTTCGGGCGCACGGACACCGGGGAGCTGTTTTTT.